The 10 T cell receptor beta chains in this list originate from one sample, sequenced in a study of blood T cell repertoires in COVID-19. Using immunoSEQ multiplex PCR, the repertoire was profiled, and TCRdb retains in-frame clones only, with some absent. Of under 75,000 clones listed, about nine tenths are singletons. The sequencing sample was made of peripheral blood. The receptors here all came from a man aged 30 to 45 with acute or convalescent COVID-19.

The chain joins TRBV13 to TRBJ1-1; 10 bases line up with TRBD1. Germline CDR1 and CDR2: PRHDT and FYEKMQ (reference sequence). This CDR3 has 16 residues. Trimming removed 4 bases from V and 0 bases from J; junction bases left unmatched: 5. This CDR3 reads CASSSRDRGMNTEAFF. In nucleotides, the CDR3 is TGTGCCAGCAGCTCCCGGGACAGGGGAATGAACACTGAAGCTTTCTTT.

J is TRBJ2-3 and V is TRBV21-1; the D call in the table, TRBD2, was not verified against the DNA. TRBV21-1 is classified as a pseudogene. CDR3 length equals 14 residues. CDR3 protein: CASSPQRVTDTQYF. DNA for the CDR3: TGTGCCAGCAGCCCACAGCGGGTCACAGATACGCAGTATTTT.

The rearrangement uses TRBV3-1 (or the pseudogene TRBV3-2) and TRBJ1-4, with a tentative D call TRBD1 (5 bases). The CDR3 has 15 residues. V lost 4 bases and J lost 4, with 13 bases in between. The V gene's germline CDR1 is LGHDT and CDR2 YNNKEL (reference sequence). The CDR3 DNA reads TGTGCCAGCAGCCTCGCAGGGAGGAATAATGAAAAACTGTTTTTT. Translation: CASSLAGRNNEKLFF.

V usage is TRBV4-3 and J usage is TRBJ2-1; TRBD2 matches at 11 bases. CDR3 size: 20 residues. Germline V lookup: CDR1 LGHNA, CDR2 YSLEER. The ends lost 0 bases at V and 0 bases at J; junction bases unmatched: 10. The CDR3 loop is CASSQDIIGLAGYSYNEQFF. CDR3 coding DNA: TGCGCCAGCAGCCAAGATATAATTGGACTAGCGGGTTACTCCTACAATGAGCAGTTCTTC.

This CDR3 reads CASSLTQGPNYGYTF. CDR3 DNA: TGTGCCAGCAGCCTTACACAGGGTCCCAACTATGGCTACACCTTC. V and J are TRBV11-1 and TRBJ1-2; possibly TRBD1 for D (6 bases). V dropped 5 bases and J dropped 2 bases, with 15 bases sitting between them. The V gene's germline CDR1 is SGHAT and CDR2 FQDESV (reference sequence). The CDR3 is 15 amino acids.

V is TRBV2 and J is TRBJ1-1; a weak D match, TRBD1 (6 bases). Germline assignment: CDR1 SNHLY and CDR2 FYNNEI. The CDR3 is 13 residues long. Trimming pared 6 bases from V and 2 bases from J, leaving 10 bases between. CDR3 nucleotides: TGTGCCAGCAGACTAGGGGGTAACACTGAAGCTTTCTTT. As protein: CASRLGGNTEAFF.

The rearrangement links TRBV14 to TRBJ2-1; unclear D gene. V lost 0 bases to trimming and J lost 0 bases, with 9 bases between them. This CDR3 has 16 amino acids. CDR1 and CDR2 (germline): SGHDN, FVKESK. The CDR3 region has the DNA TGTGCCAGCAGCCAAGATGAGAGTGACTCCTACAATGAGCAGTTCTTC. It is translated as CASSQDESDSYNEQFF.

This chain joins TRBV7-9 and TRBJ2-1, with 12 positions matching TRBD2. The CDR3 contains 16 residues. V was clipped by 5 bases and J by 5 bases; unmatched bases: 7. Germline loops: CDR1 SEHNR, CDR2 FQNEAQ (reference sequence). The CDR3 DNA follows: TGTGCCAGCAGCCCCCTTGCTAGCGGGAGGGACAATGAGCAGTTCTTC. The encoded protein is CASSPLASGRDNEQFF.

The chain couples TRBV7-8 to TRBJ2-7; weak D call: TRBD2 (5 bases). Trimming shortened V by 7 bases and J by 2 bases, and 15 bases separated the two germline ends. The CDR3 is 14 amino acids. The germline CDR1 and CDR2 sequences are SGHVS and FQNEAQ. The CDR3, as DNA: TGTGCCAGCACCTCGGTAGCGTCGGCCTACGAGCAGTACTTC. This sequence encodes CASTSVASAYEQYF.

The chain couples TRBV5-1 to TRBJ2-3; tentatively, D is TRBD1 (6 bases). Per germline, CDR1 SGHRS and CDR2 YFSETQ. The CDR3 length is 17 residues. V gave up 3 bases and J gave up 1 base, with 18 bases separating them. Here the CDR3 DNA reads TGCGCCAGCAGCTACCTACAGGGAACCTCCCGCACAGATACGCAGTATTTT. This gives the protein CASSYLQGTSRTDTQYF.